This T cell receptor beta chain comes out of a study of blood T cell repertoires in COVID-19. About the study: Samples representing acute and convalescent COVID-19 were sourced from the United States, Italy and Spain. T cells, B-cell-depleted T cells, or PBMCs provided the cDNA or gDNA that served as material.

The CDR3 covers 14 residues. Germline-derived CDR1 and CDR2 are MDHEN and SYDVKM. The V gene end was trimmed by 7 bases and the J gene end by 4 bases; junction bases not matched to a gene: 5. TCRdb keeps only in-frame clones here, not all; method: immunoSEQ multiplex PCR. The sample lists some 140,000 clones, around 78% occurring once. This receptor was taken from a human donor in a cohort sampled during active COVID-19. This chain uses TRBV28 with TRBJ2-3; TRBD1 agrees at 10 bases. Sample: peripheral blood. The chain's CDR3 is CASIPGTGADTQYF. In DNA, the CDR3 is TGTGCCAGCATCCCCGGGACAGGGGCAGATACGCAGTATTTT.